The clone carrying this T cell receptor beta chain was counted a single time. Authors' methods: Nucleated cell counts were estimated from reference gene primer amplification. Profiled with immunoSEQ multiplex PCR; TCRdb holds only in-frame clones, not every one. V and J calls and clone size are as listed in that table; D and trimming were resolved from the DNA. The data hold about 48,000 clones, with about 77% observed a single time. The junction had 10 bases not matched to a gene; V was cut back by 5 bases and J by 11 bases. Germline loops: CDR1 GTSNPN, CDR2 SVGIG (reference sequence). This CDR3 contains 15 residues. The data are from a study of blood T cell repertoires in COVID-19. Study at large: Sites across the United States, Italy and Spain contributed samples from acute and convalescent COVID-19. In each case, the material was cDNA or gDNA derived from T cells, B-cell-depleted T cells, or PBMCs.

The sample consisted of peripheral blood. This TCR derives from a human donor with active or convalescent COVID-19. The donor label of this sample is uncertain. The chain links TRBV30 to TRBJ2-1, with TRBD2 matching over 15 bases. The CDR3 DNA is TGTGCCTGGGGTAATAAGGGACTAGCGGGAGGTAAGCAGTTCTTC. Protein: CAWGNKGLAGGKQFF.